A selection of T cell receptor beta chains follows, all from one sample in a study of blood T cell repertoires in COVID-19. Libraries were prepared by immunoSEQ multiplex PCR; TCRdb keeps only in-frame clonotypes and omits some of them. This table holds approximately 27,000 clones, 70% to 90% found once. The specimen sequenced was peripheral blood. These receptors all come from a man between 70 and 80 years old with acute or convalescent COVID-19. The CDR3 runs from the conserved cysteine through the conserved F or W. The order of the fields is CDR3 DNA, CDR3 protein, V gene, J gene, D gene, clone size. A D gene is named only where the DNA matches it firmly. The size entry is marked missing in some rows and otherwise reads once, few, many or a size class.

TGTGCCAGCAGTCCGGGACACAATAATTCACCCCTCCACTTT,CASSPGHNNSPLHF,TRBV27,TRBJ1-6,.,.
TGTGCCAGCAGTGAGGGACGGGACAGGTCTCGCGAGCAGTACTTC,CASSEGRDRSREQYF,TRBV2,TRBJ2-7,TRBD1,.
TGTGCCAGCAGCCAAGATCCCCCTCAACGCGGGGACTACAATGAGCAGTTCTTC,CASSQDPPQRGDYNEQFF,TRBV4-2,TRBJ2-1,.,.
TGTGCCAGCCAAGGCACAGCTTTCGCAGATACGCAGTATTTT,CASQGTAFADTQYF,TRBV7-8,TRBJ2-3,.,few
TGTGCCAGCAGCTTAACAGGGGGGCCTTCCTACGAGCAGTACTTC,CASSLTGGPSYEQYF,TRBV7-2,TRBJ2-7,TRBD1,.
TGTGCCAGTAGTGAGGGACAGGGGACCGGCCAAGGCGAGACCCAGTACTTC,CASSEGQGTGQGETQYF,TRBV19,TRBJ2-5,TRBD1,.
TGTGCCAGCAGCGCCACTAGCGGGAGAGGTACGCAGTATTTT,CASSATSGRGTQYF,TRBV7-2,TRBJ2-3,TRBD2,.
TGTGCCAGCAGCCCTCCTCCCCGACTAGCTGTCACAGATACGCAGTATTTT,CASSPPPRLAVTDTQYF,TRBV13,TRBJ2-3,TRBD2,.
TGTGCCAGCAGCGATCGACTAGCGGGAGAGACCGGGGAGCTGTTTTTT,CASSDRLAGETGELFF,TRBV5-8,TRBJ2-2,TRBD2,.
TGTGCCAGCTCACTGACACAAAACACTGAAGCTTTCTTT,CASSLTQNTEAFF,TRBV18,TRBJ1-1,.,once
TGTGCCAGTAGCCGATCCCCGGGACAAGAGGCCCAGTACTTC,CASSRSPGQEAQYF,TRBV19,TRBJ2-5,.,.
TGTGCCAGCAGCCGCGAGCATGGGGGGGGCTTCACAGATACGCAGTATTTT,CASSREHGGGFTDTQYF,TRBV11-2,TRBJ2-3,.,.
TGTGCCACCAGCAGGGGGGGGACCCTCGACTACGAGCAGTACTTC,CATSRGGTLDYEQYF,TRBV15,TRBJ2-7,TRBD2,.
TGTGCCAGCTCATTGCCAGCTTGGACAGGGCCCTACGAGCAGTACTTC,CASSLPAWTGPYEQYF,TRBV5-4,TRBJ2-7,TRBD1,.
TGCGCCAGCAGCTTGGGAGGGACAGGGGGCTACGAGCAGTACTTC,CASSLGGTGGYEQYF,TRBV5-1,TRBJ2-7,TRBD1,.
TGTGCCAGCAGTTACTCGGGACAGGGAGGTGGCTACACCTTC,CASSYSGQGGGYTF,TRBV6-6,TRBJ1-2,TRBD1,.
TGCGCCAGCAGCTTAGCCCCAACAGGGCGGGGGGCCAACGTCCTGACTTTC,CASSLAPTGRGANVLTF,TRBV5-1,TRBJ2-6,.,.
TGTGCCAGCACCCAACGGGGGAGAGGCACTGAAGCTTTCTTT,CASTQRGRGTEAFF,TRBV6-6,TRBJ1-1,.,.
TGTGCCAGCAGCCCCGGGACAGGTGTTAATGAAAAACTGTTTTTT,CASSPGTGVNEKLFF,TRBV7-2,TRBJ1-4,TRBD1,.
TGTGCCAGCAGTTACGGCTCCTCGAGGAGAAACACCATATATTTT,CASSYGSSRRNTIYF,TRBV6-5,TRBJ1-3,.,.
TGTGCCAGCGGGGATAACAGGGGCACTGAAGCTTTCTTT,CASGDNRGTEAFF,TRBV6-5,TRBJ1-1,TRBD1,.
TGTGCCAGCAGCTTAAGGACAGCTACCTACGAGCAGTACTTC,CASSLRTATYEQYF,TRBV13,TRBJ2-7,.,.
TGCGCCAGCAGCCAGGACTCTTCTTCACCCCTCCACTTT,CASSQDSSSPLHF,TRBV4-3,TRBJ1-6,.,.
TGTGCCAGCTCACGGGACAGGGATGGCTATGGCTACACCTTC,CASSRDRDGYGYTF,TRBV18,TRBJ1-2,TRBD1,once
TGTGCCAGCAGTGAAAGGACAGCCTCCTACGAGCAGTACTTC,CASSERTASYEQYF,TRBV2,TRBJ2-7,.,few
TGTGCCAGTAGTCTACCGGGACAGATAAAAAACTATGGCTACACCTTC,CASSLPGQIKNYGYTF,TRBV19,TRBJ1-2,TRBD1,.
TGTGCCACCAGTGATTCCCAGGGAACAGATACGCAGTATTTT,CATSDSQGTDTQYF,TRBV24-1,TRBJ2-3,.,.
TGTGCCAGTAGTAAGAATCGCAGGGGAAGGGCTTTCTTT,CASSKNRRGRAFF,TRBV19,TRBJ1-1,.,.
TGTGCCAGCAGCTTAGGTCGGGACAAGGAGGACCAAGAGACCCAGTACTTC,CASSLGRDKEDQETQYF,TRBV7-9,TRBJ2-5,.,.
TGTGCCAGCAGCGCTGACAGGGGTTTCAATCAGCCCCAGCATTTT,CASSADRGFNQPQHF,TRBV2,TRBJ1-5,TRBD1,few
TGTGCCAGCTCACCACCGGGGAGGGTCACAGATACGCAGTATTTT,CASSPPGRVTDTQYF,TRBV18,TRBJ2-3,TRBD2,.
TGTGCCAGCTCGAGACAGGGTAGCAACACTGAAGCTTTCTTT,CASSRQGSNTEAFF,TRBV18,TRBJ1-1,TRBD1,.
TGTGCCAGCAGTCCCTGGGACAGGGCCTCAGGATCACCCCTCCACTTT,CASSPWDRASGSPLHF,TRBV27,TRBJ1-6,TRBD1,.
TGTGCCAGCAGCCACCGGGATCCTTACAATGAGCAGTTCTTC,CASSHRDPYNEQFF,TRBV5-6,TRBJ2-1,.,.
TGTGCCAGCAGCTCCGGGACAGAAGAGACCCAGTACTTC,CASSSGTEETQYF,TRBV13,TRBJ2-5,TRBD1,.
TGTGCCAGTACCACCCCGACAGGGAAAAGTCAGCCCCAGCATTTT,CASTTPTGKSQPQHF,TRBV19,TRBJ1-5,TRBD1,.
TGTGCCATCAGTGAACAGGGGGCAGGTCAGCCCCAGCATTTT,CAISEQGAGQPQHF,TRBV10-3,TRBJ1-5,TRBD1,.
TGTGCCAGCAGCCCGACTAGCGCTTTCACAGATACGCAGTATTTT,CASSPTSAFTDTQYF,TRBV3-1/TRBV3-2,TRBJ2-3,TRBD2,once
TGTGCCAGCAGCCCTCCCGAGGAGCGGGAGGACTACAATGAGCAGTTCTTC,CASSPPEEREDYNEQFF,TRBV13,TRBJ2-1,TRBD2,.
TGTGCCAGCAGTTTAATAGGACAGAGCTCCTACGAGCAGTACTTC,CASSLIGQSSYEQYF,TRBV27,TRBJ2-7,.,.
TGTGCCAGCAGCCTGGGCCCGGGGTCAGATACGCAGTATTTT,CASSLGPGSDTQYF,TRBV7-3,TRBJ2-3,.,.
TGTGCCAGCAGACCTTCCGGGACAGGTTACTATGGGGGTGGCCAGTACTTC,CASRPSGTGYYGGGQYF,TRBV27,TRBJ2-5,TRBD1,.
TGTGCCAGCAGCCCACTCTTTTCACGGAACACCGGGGAGCTGTTTTTT,CASSPLFSRNTGELFF,TRBV11-2,TRBJ2-2,.,.
TGTGCCAGCAGCATTAGACTAGCGGGACTCACCGGGGAGCTGTTTTTT,CASSIRLAGLTGELFF,TRBV11-2,TRBJ2-2,TRBD2,.
TGTGCCTGGAGTGCCCCGGGTGGAGACGTTTCTTCACCCCTCCACTTT,CAWSAPGGDVSSPLHF,TRBV30,TRBJ1-6,.,.
TGTGCCAGCAGCCCCCGACGCCCCGGGGGGACCGGGGAGCTGTTTTTT,CASSPRRPGGTGELFF,TRBV14,TRBJ2-2,TRBD2,.
TGTGCCAGCGAACAGGGGGCGCAGAACTATGGCTACACCTTC,CASEQGAQNYGYTF,TRBV28,TRBJ1-2,TRBD1,few
TGCAGCGTTTGGACAGCTAGCAATCAGCCCCAGCATTTT,CSVWTASNQPQHF,TRBV29-1,TRBJ1-5,.,.
TGTGCCAGCAGTGATAGCGAGCCTATGAACACTGAAGCTTTCTTT,CASSDSEPMNTEAFF,TRBV2,TRBJ1-1,.,.
TGCAGCGTTGATCAGGGTACAGATACGCAGTATTTT,CSVDQGTDTQYF,TRBV29-1,TRBJ2-3,.,.
TGTGCCAGCAGTTCCAACCGACAGGGTTCCTACGAGCAGTACTTC,CASSSNRQGSYEQYF,TRBV28,TRBJ2-7,TRBD1,.